This T cell receptor (beta chain) was recovered during a study of blood T cell repertoires in COVID-19. The wider study: From T cells, B-cell-depleted T cells, or PBMCs came the material, which was cDNA or gDNA.

TCRdb's table, derived via immunoSEQ multiplex PCR, lists solely in-frame clones and lacks some. The data show about 68,000 clones, 91% seen once. The V and J ends lost 1 base and 8 bases respectively, with 17 bases between them. The CDR3 contains 16 residues. The germline V gene has CDR1 MGHRA and CDR2 YSYEKL. The TCR was taken from a man aged 35-49 years with COVID-19, enrolled during active disease. The material sequenced was peripheral blood. The J gene is TRBJ1-4, the V gene TRBV4-1; D is ambiguous. The CDR3 nucleotides are TGCGCCAGCAGCCAAGGCTTAAGACGGGAGCGGGAAAAACTGTTTTTT. It is translated as CASSQGLRREREKLFF.